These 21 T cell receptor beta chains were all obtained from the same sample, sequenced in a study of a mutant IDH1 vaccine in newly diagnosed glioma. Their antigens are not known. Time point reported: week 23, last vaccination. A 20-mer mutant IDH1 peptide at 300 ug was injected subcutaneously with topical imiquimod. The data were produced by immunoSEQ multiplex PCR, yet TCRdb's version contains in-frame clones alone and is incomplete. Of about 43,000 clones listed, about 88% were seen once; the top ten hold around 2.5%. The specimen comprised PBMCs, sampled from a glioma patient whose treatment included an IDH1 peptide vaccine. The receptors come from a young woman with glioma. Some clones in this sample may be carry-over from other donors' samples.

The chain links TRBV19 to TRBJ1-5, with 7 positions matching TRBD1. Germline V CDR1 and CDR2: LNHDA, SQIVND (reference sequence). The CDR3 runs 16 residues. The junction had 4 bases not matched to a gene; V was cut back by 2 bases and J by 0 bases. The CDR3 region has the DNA TGTGCCAGTAGTATACGGACAGGCTATAGCAATCAGCCCCAGCATTTT. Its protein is CASSIRTGYSNQPQHF.

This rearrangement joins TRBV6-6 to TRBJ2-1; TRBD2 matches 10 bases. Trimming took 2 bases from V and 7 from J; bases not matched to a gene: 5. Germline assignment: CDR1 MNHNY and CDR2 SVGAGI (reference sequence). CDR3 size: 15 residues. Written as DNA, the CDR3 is TGTGCCAGCAGTTACACAGCGGGAGGGTTAAATGAGCAGTTCTTC. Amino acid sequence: CASSYTAGGLNEQFF.

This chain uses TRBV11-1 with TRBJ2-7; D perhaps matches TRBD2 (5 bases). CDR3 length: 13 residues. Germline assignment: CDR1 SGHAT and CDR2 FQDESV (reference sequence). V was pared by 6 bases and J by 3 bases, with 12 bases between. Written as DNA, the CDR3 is TGTGCCAGCAGTCGAGGGCCGAGCTACGAGCAGTACTTC. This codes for CASSRGPSYEQYF.

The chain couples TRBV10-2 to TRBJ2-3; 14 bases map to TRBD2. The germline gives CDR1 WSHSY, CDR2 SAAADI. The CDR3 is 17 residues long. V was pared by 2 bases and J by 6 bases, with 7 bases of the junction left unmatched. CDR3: CASSERLAGGPRDTQYF. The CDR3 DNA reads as TGCGCCAGCAGTGAGCGACTAGCGGGAGGGCCCCGGGATACGCAGTATTTT.

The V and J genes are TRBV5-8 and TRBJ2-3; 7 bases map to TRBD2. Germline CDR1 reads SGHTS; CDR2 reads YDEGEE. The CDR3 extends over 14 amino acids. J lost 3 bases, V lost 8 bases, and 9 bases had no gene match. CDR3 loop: CARTERDGTDTQYF. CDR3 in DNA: TGTGCCAGAACGGAGCGGGATGGTACAGATACGCAGTATTTT.

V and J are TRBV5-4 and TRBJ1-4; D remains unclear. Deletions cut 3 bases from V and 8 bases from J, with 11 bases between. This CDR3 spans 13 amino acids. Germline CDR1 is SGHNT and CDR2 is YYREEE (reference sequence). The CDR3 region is CASSSNIGEKLFF. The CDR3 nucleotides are TGTGCCAGCAGCTCCAATATTGGCGAAAAACTGTTTTTT.

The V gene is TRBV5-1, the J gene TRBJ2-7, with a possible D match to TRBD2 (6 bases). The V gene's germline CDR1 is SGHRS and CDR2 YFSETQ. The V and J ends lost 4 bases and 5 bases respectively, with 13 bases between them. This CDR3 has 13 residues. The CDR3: CASSPDYTDEQYF. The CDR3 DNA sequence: TGCGCCAGCAGCCCGGACTATACCGACGAGCAGTACTTC.

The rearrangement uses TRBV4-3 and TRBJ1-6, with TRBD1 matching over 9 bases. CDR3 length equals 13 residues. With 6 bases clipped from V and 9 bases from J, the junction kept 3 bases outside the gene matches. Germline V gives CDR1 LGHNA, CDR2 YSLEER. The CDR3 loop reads CASRGQGSSPLHF. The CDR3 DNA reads TGCGCCAGCAGGGGACAGGGAAGTTCACCCCTCCACTTT.

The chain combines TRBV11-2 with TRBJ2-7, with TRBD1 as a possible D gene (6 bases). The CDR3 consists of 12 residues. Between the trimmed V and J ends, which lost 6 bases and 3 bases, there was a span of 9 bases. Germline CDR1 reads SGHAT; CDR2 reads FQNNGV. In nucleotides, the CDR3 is TGTGCCAGCAGTTCACAGGGCTACGAGCAGTACTTC. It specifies CASSSQGYEQYF.

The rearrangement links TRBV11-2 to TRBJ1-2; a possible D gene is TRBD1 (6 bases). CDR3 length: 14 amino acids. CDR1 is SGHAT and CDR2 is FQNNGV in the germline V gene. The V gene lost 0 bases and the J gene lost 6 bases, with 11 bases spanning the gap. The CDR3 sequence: CASSLDGQQNGYTF. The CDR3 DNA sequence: TGTGCCAGCAGCTTAGACGGACAGCAGAATGGCTACACCTTC.

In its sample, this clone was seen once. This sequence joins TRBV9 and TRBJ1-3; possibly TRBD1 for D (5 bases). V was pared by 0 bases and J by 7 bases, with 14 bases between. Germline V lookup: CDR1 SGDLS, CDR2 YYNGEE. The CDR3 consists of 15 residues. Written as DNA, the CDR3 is TGTGCCAGCAGCGTAGCTCCAGGGTCGGGGAACACCATATATTTT. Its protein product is CASSVAPGSGNTIYF.

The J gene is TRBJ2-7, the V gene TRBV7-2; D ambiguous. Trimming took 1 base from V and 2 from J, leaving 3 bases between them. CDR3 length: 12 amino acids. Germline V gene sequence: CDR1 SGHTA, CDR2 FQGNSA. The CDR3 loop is CASSLEPYEQYF. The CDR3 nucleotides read TGTGCCAGCAGCTTAGAACCCTACGAGCAGTACTTC.

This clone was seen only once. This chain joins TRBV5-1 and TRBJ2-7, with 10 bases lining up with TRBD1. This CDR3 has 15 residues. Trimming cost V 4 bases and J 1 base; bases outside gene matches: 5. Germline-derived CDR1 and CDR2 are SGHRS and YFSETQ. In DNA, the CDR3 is TGCGCCAGCAGCAACCGGGACAGGGGTTCCTACGAGCAGTACTTC. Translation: CASSNRDRGSYEQYF.

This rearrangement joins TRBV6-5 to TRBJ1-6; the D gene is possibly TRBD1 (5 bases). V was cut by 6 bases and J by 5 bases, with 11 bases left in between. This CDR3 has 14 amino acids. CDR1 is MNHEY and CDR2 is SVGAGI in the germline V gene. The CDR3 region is CASSRAEHNSPLHF. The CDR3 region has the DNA TGTGCCAGCAGCAGGGCCGAACATAATTCACCCCTCCACTTT.

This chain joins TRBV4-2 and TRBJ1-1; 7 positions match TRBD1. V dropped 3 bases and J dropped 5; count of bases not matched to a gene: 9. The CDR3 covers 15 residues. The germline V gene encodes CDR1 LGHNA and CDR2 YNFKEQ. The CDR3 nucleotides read TGTGCCAGCAGCCAGACGGGGACAGTCGGAACTGAAGCTTTCTTT. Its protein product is CASSQTGTVGTEAFF.

The CDR3 here is CAISESRGSYEQYF. In DNA, the CDR3 is TGTGCCATCAGTGAGTCGAGGGGATCCTACGAGCAGTACTTC. This sequence joins TRBV10-3 and TRBJ2-7; either TRBD1 or TRBD2 may fit D (5 bases each). There are 14 residues in the CDR3. The ends were cut back, 0 bases at V and 1 base at J, with 7 bases in the middle. Germline loops: CDR1 ENHRY, CDR2 SYGVKD.

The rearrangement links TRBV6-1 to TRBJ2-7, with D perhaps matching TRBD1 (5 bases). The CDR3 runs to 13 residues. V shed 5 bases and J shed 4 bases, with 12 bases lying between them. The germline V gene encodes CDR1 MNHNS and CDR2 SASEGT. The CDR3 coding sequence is TGTGCCAGCAGTAGGCAGGGCGATTACGAGCAGTACTTC. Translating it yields CASSRQGDYEQYF.

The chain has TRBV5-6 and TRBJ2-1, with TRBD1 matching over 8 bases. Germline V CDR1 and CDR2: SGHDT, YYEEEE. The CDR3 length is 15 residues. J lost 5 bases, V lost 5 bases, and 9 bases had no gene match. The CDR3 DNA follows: TGTGCCAGCAGTGGGGTCGGGACAGGCGACAATGAGCAGTTCTTC. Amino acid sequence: CASSGVGTGDNEQFF.

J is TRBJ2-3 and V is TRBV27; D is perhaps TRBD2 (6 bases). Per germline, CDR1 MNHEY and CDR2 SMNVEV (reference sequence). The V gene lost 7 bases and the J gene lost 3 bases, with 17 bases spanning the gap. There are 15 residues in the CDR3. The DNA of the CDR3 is TGTGCCAGCAAGCCGGGACTCCCGAGTACAGATACGCAGTATTTT. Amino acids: CASKPGLPSTDTQYF.

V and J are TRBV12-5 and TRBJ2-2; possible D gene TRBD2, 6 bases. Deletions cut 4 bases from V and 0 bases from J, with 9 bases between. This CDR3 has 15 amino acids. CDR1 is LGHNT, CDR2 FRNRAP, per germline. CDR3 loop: CASGWGLSNTGELFF. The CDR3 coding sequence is TGTGCTAGTGGTTGGGGACTTTCGAACACCGGGGAGCTGTTTTTT.

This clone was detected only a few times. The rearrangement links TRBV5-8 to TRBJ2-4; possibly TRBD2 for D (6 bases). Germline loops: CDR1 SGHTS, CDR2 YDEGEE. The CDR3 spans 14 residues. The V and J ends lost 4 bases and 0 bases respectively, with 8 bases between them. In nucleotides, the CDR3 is TGTGCCAGCAGCCCCGGGGGAGCCAAAAACATTCAGTACTTC. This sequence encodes CASSPGGAKNIQYF.